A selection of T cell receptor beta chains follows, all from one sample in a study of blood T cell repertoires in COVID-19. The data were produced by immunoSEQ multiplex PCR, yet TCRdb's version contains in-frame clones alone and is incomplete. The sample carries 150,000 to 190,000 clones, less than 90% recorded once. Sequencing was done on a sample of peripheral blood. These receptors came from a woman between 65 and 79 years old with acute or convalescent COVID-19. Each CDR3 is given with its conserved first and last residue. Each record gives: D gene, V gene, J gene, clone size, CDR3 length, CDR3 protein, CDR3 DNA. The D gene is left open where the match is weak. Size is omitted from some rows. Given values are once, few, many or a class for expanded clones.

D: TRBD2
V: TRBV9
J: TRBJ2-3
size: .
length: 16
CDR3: CASRPGLAPSTDTQYF
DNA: TGTGCCAGCCGACCGGGACTAGCTCCGAGCACAGATACGCAGTATTTT

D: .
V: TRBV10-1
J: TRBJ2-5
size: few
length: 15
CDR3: CASNDDTILQETQYF
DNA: TGCGCCAGCAATGACGACACGATCCTGCAAGAGACCCAGTACTTC

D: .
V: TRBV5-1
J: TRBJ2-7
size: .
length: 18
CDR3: CASSFGSGSFGGIYEQYF
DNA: TGCGCCAGCAGCTTCGGCTCAGGGAGCTTCGGGGGAATCTACGAGCAGTACTTC

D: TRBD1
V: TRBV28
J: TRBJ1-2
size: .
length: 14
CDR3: CASSRQGAGYGYTF
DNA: TGTGCCAGCAGTCGACAGGGGGCTGGCTATGGCTACACCTTC

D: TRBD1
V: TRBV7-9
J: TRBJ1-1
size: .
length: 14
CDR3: CASSFGQVNTEAFF
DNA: TGTGCCAGCAGCTTCGGACAGGTCAACACTGAAGCTTTCTTT

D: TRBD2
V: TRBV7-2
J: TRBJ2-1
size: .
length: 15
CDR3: CASSLGGGLYNEQFF
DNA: TGTGCCAGCAGCTTGGGCGGGGGGCTTTACAATGAGCAGTTCTTC

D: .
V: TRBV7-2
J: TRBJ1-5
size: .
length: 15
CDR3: CASSFEAGPNQPQHF
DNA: TGTGCCAGCAGCTTTGAGGCGGGGCCGAATCAGCCCCAGCATTTT

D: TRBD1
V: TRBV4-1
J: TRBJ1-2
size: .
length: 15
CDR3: CASSQDRQGVYGYTF
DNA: TGCGCCAGCAGCCAAGATCGACAGGGTGTCTATGGCTACACCTTC

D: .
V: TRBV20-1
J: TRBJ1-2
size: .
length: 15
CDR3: CSASGGLTPNYGYTF
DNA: TGCAGTGCTAGTGGGGGGCTTACCCCTAACTATGGCTACACCTTC

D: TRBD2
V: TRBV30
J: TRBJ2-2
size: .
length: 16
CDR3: CAWSLAGASNTGELFF
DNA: TGTGCCTGGAGTCTAGCGGGGGCCTCGAACACCGGGGAGCTGTTTTTT

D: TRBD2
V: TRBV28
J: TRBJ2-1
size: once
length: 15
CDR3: CASSFASGGKGEQFF
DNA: TGTGCCAGCAGCTTCGCTAGCGGGGGTAAAGGTGAGCAGTTCTTC

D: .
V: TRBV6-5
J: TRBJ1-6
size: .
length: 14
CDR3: CASRTGQFNSPLHF
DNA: TGTGCCAGCAGAACCGGACAGTTTAATTCACCCCTCCACTTT

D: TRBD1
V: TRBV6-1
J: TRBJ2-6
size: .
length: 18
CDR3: CASSGRQGATSGANVLTF
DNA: TGTGCCAGCAGTGGAAGACAGGGGGCTACCTCTGGGGCCAACGTCCTGACTTTC

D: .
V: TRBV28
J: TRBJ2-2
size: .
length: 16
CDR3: CASSLMWDIHTGELFF
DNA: TGTGCCAGCAGTCTTATGTGGGACATCCACACCGGGGAGCTGTTTTTT

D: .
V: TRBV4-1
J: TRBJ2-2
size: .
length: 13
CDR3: CASSQGSTGELFF
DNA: TGCGCCAGCAGTCAGGGGAGTACCGGGGAGCTGTTTTTT

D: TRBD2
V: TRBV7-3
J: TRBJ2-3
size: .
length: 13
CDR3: CASSLASAGSQYF
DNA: TGTGCCAGCAGCTTGGCCTCAGCGGGGTCCCAGTATTTT

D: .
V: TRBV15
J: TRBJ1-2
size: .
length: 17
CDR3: CATSRDRGEGSAYGYTF
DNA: TGTGCCACCAGCAGAGATCGCGGGGAGGGATCGGCCTATGGCTACACCTTC

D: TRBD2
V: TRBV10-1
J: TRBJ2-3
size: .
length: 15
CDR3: CASSDRRDYGDTQYF
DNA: TGCGCCAGCAGTGATCGAAGGGACTATGGTGATACGCAGTATTTT

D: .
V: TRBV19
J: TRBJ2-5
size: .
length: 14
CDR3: CASSTDKTLGTQYF
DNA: TGTGCCAGTAGTACCGACAAGACGCTGGGGACCCAGTACTTC

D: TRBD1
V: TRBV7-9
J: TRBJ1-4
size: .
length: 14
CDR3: CASSEGQGNEKLFF
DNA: TGTGCCAGCAGCGAGGGACAGGGTAATGAAAAACTGTTTTTT

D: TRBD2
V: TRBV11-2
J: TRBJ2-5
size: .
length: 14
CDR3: CASSYPGGGETQYF
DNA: TGTGCCAGCAGCTACCCGGGAGGAGGGGAGACCCAGTACTTC

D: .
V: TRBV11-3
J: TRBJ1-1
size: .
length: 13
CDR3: CASSASRGTEAFF
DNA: TGTGCCAGCAGCGCCTCGCGGGGGACTGAAGCTTTCTTT

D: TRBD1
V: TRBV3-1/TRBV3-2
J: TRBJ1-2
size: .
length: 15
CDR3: CASSKGQGEVYGYTF
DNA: TGTGCCAGCAGCAAAGGACAGGGGGAGGTCTATGGCTACACCTTC

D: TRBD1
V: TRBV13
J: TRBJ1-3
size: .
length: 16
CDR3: CASSSSGTGGGNTIYF
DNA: TGTGCCAGCAGCTCATCCGGGACAGGGGGTGGAAACACCATATATTTT

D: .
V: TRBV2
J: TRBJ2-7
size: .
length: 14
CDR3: CASSDRQNPYEQYF
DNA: TGTGCCAGCAGTGATCGACAGAACCCCTACGAGCAGTACTTC

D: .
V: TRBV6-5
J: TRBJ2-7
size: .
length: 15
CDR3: CASSYSASTTYEQYF
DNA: TGTGCCAGCAGTTACTCGGCTTCAACCACCTACGAGCAGTACTTC

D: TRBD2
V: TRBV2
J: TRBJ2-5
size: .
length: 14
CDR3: CASSEQRGGETQYF
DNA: TGTGCCAGCAGTGAACAGCGGGGAGGGGAGACCCAGTACTTC

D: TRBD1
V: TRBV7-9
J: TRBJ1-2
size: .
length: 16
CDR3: CASSLAKPGGNYGYTF
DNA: TGTGCCAGCAGCTTAGCTAAGCCAGGGGGAAACTATGGCTACACCTTC

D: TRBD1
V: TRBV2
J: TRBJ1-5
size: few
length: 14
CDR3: CASSSWTGDQPQHF
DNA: TGTGCCAGCAGTTCCTGGACAGGGGATCAGCCCCAGCATTTT

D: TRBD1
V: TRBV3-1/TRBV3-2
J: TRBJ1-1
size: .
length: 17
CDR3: CASTPSDRGRKGTEAFF
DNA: TGTGCCAGCACCCCTTCAGACAGGGGGCGAAAGGGCACTGAAGCTTTCTTT

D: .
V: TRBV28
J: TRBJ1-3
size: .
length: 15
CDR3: CAAKRTETTGNTIYF
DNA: TGTGCCGCTAAACGGACAGAGACTACAGGAAACACCATATATTTT

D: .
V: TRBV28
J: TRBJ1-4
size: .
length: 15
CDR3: CASSLIGNGGEKLFF
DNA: TGTGCCAGCAGTTTAATCGGGAATGGGGGCGAAAAACTGTTTTTT

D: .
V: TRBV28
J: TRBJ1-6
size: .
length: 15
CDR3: CASSTDSSYNSPLHF
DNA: TGTGCCAGCAGTACCGACAGCTCCTATAATTCACCCCTCCACTTT

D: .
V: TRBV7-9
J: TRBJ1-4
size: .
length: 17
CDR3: CASSLAGQAATNEKLFF
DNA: TGTGCCAGCAGCTTAGCGGGTCAGGCCGCAACTAATGAAAAACTGTTTTTT

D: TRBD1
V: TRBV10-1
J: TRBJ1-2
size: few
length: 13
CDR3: CASSETGAAGYTF
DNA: TGCGCCAGCAGTGAAACAGGGGCGGCTGGCTACACCTTC